This entry concerns a single T cell receptor (beta chain). What it binds is unknown. The data are from a study of vaccination and CD4 T cells after COVID-19. Study findings and constraints: The great majority, 304 of 307 vaccine-specific clones, proved spike mono-reactive in convalescent patients.

The CDR3 extends over 12 amino acids. Germline CDR1 is SNHLY and CDR2 is FYNNEI. Trimming cost V 7 bases and J 2 bases, with 8 bases left between them. Treatment meaning: approximately nine-day PBMC culture with coronavirus spike peptide pools or control peptides (ViraFEST assay). Cultured CD4+ T cell DNA was sequenced using the Oncomine TCR Beta short-read assay. TCRdb fed the PCR reads into MiXCR, producing one record per CDR3 protein. Among more than 15,000 distinct CDR3 sequences listed, around a quarter were seen once. The sample comprised cultured CD4+ T cells from blood. This chain connects TRBV2 to TRBJ1-2, with unresolved D. The sequence was collected from a human donor with COVID-19. CDR3 loop: CASTTENYGYTF. The CDR3 DNA is TGTGCCAGCACGACTGAAAACTATGGCTACACCTTC.